A selection of T cell receptor beta chains follows, all from one sample in a study of vaccination and CD4 T cells after COVID-19. These TCRs are of unknown antigen specificity. TCRdb itself ran the PCR reads through MiXCR, one entry per CDR3 protein. The table has about 21,000 distinct CDR3 sequences, about 43% seen once. The specimen was CD4+ T cells from blood, cultured in vitro, collected about 7 months after SARS-CoV-2 vaccination. The source is a human donor who had recovered from COVID-19. Both conserved end residues are trimmed from each CDR3. Size tells how often a clone was seen (once, few, many) or the class of an expanded clone, and some rows leave it out.

TRBV7-9 | 11 | . | ASSSTGNYGYT
TRBV19 | 13 | few | ASSTLGHSNQPQH
TRBV7-3 | 11 | . | ASSPRRAGTQY
TRBV10-3 | 11 | medium-sized | AVGTDSNQPQH
TRBV4-1 | 13 | few | ASSLLGSADSPLH
TRBV20-1 | 12 | . | SAPTSGNTDTQY
TRBV20-1 | 11 | . | SANSGSYYEQF
TRBV5-4 | 12 | few | ASSSDSRNTEAF
TRBV5-1 | 10 | . | ASSLDGGEQY
TRBV10-3 | 12 | few | AISRQGATDTQY
TRBV15 | 14 | few | ATSRQPGSWGGPQY
TRBV2 | 10 | medium-sized | ASRTENYGYT
TRBV20-1 | 10 | few | SASSGGQPQH
TRBV15 | 13 | . | ATSSSRVVDQPQH
TRBV5-1 | 12 | . | ASSSMGQNTEAF
TRBV20-1 | 13 | . | SARVMTSSVDTQY
TRBV6-1 | 14 | . | ASSATPGLDVYEQF
TRBV7-9 | 12 | . | ASSLNLQDTEAF
TRBV7-3 | 15 | few | ASSLGSTGARGETQY
TRBV20-1 | 15 | . | SAGRDRDSSTDYEQY
TRBV15 | 12 | few | ATSRVSGTDTQY
TRBV7-6 | 14 | medium-sized | ASSRALAGATDTQY
TRBV27 | 12 | few | ASSSQRTGYGYT
TRBV4-2 | 13 | . | ASSDAGDRNSPLH
TRBV7-8 | 14 | . | ASSAGPNTGLAGVF
TRBV11-3 | 13 | . | ASSLTQGRGTEAF
TRBV7-2 | 15 | once | ASSQKGGRGTSYEQY
TRBV7-3 | 13 | . | ASSLRQGLYNEQF
TRBV7-6 | 15 | . | ASSLARGGGNSWEQY
TRBV7-2 | 9 | . | ASMGGNTIY
TRBV5-1 | 12 | . | ASSLGRLNTEAF
TRBV20-1 | 12 | . | SANAEREDNEQF
TRBV5-1 | 12 | once | ASSYGQASGTQY
TRBV15 | 11 | . | ATQGQVNTEAF
TRBV6-2/TRBV6-3 | 13 | many | ASSLAGEGEETQY
TRBV20-1 | 14 | few | SARGRNDGGQETQY
TRBV6-1 | 12 | few | ASTLGVNNQPQH
TRBV5-6 | 11 | once | ASSLRPDTEAF
TRBV14 | 14 | . | ASSQDFGTGGNEQY
TRBV6-1 | 12 | . | ASSEGVGRDIQY
TRBV6-1 | 12 | . | ASSEGTGMYGYT
TRBV6-5 | 12 | few | ASSSIRGNTEAF
TRBV6-1 | 10 | . | ASRQGNQPQH
TRBV20-1 | 12 | few | SVRDRAAYNEQF
TRBV29-1 | 12 | . | SVATRSSYNEQF
TRBV7-8 | 14 | . | ASSPTQREMDQPQH
TRBV7-9 | 8 | few | ASSGVGAF
TRBV7-3 | 13 | once | ASSSQGYRPTEAF
TRBV4-2 | 13 | . | ASSQDRAHQETQY
TRBV7-9 | 21 | . | ASSFVSFVPGLAGGRGTDTQY
TRBV2 | 13 | few | ASSEGGQRTYGYT
TRBV28 | 11 | . | ASSLVTGETQY
TRBV15 | 11 | . | ATSRAGIYEQY
TRBV6-1 | 11 | . | ASRVDKGYGYT
TRBV20-1 | 12 | . | SARRGQGQETQY
TRBV6-1 | 8 | . | ASTGGEQY